A selection of T cell receptor beta chains follows, all from one sample in a study of T cell responses to AZD1222 COVID-19 vaccine. This table comes from immunoSEQ multiplex PCR, and its TCRdb copy is limited to in-frame clones, with some not included. The data contain 150,000 to 180,000 clones, 90% of them singletons. The sequences come from peripheral blood, collected on day 0 of AZD1222 vaccination. These receptors all stem from an adult in good health. Each CDR3 is given with its conserved first and last residue. The D gene is left open where the match is weak. Clone size is not always given. Where it is, it says once, few, many or a class for expanded clones.

d_call,v_call,clone_size,cdr3_length,j_call,cdr3_aa,cdr3_nt
TRBD1,TRBV6-2/TRBV6-3,NA,15,TRBJ2-1,CASSRPDRGYNEQFF,TGTGCCAGCAGCCGCCCTGACAGGGGTTACAATGAGCAGTTCTTC
NA,TRBV10-3,NA,13,TRBJ1-2,CAIRNLLESGYTF,TGTGCCATCAGAAACTTACTTGAATCCGGCTACACCTTC
NA,TRBV5-1,once,17,TRBJ2-4,CASSLGPRGPDQGIQYF,TGCGCCAGCAGCTTGGGGCCCCGGGGCCCAGATCAAGGCATTCAGTACTTC
NA,TRBV7-9,NA,14,TRBJ2-2,CASSLSVNTGELFF,TGTGCCAGCAGCTTATCAGTGAACACCGGGGAGCTGTTTTTT
NA,TRBV19,NA,13,TRBJ1-4,CASSGGTNEKLFF,TGTGCCAGTAGCGGGGGCACTAATGAAAAACTGTTTTTT
NA,TRBV23-1,NA,19,TRBJ1-1,CASTTLAQGRGEVNTEAFF,TGCGCCAGCACGACCTTAGCCCAGGGGAGGGGTGAGGTGAACACTGAAGCTTTCTTT
TRBD1,TRBV19,NA,15,TRBJ2-7,CASSIAGTGIYEQYF,TGTGCCAGTAGTATAGCCGGGACAGGGATCTACGAGCAGTACTTC
NA,TRBV20-1,few,11,TRBJ1-1,CSASGSTEAFF,TGCAGTGCTTCAGGTAGTACTGAAGCTTTCTTT
NA,TRBV7-2,NA,13,TRBJ2-2,CASSSIRSGELFF,TGTGCCAGCAGCTCCATCCGGTCCGGGGAGCTGTTTTTT
TRBD1,TRBV30,NA,13,TRBJ1-1,CAWSRDRGSEAFF,TGTGCCTGGAGCCGGGACAGGGGTTCGGAAGCTTTCTTT
NA,TRBV19,NA,13,TRBJ2-3,CASSSQVTDTQYF,TGTGCCAGTAGTTCGCAGGTTACAGATACGCAGTATTTT
NA,TRBV4-3,NA,14,TRBJ2-5,CASSRAGVGETQYF,TGCGCCAGCAGCCGAGCAGGGGTTGGGGAGACCCAGTACTTC
TRBD1,TRBV30,NA,14,TRBJ1-4,CAWSRDRGSEKLFF,TGTGCCTGGAGTAGGGACAGGGGAAGTGAAAAACTGTTTTTT
NA,TRBV11-2,NA,17,TRBJ2-4,CASSLGQANFLKNIQYF,TGTGCCAGCAGCTTAGGACAGGCGAACTTCCTAAAAAACATTCAGTACTTC
NA,TRBV5-1,NA,15,TRBJ1-1,CASSLERRLNTEAFF,TGCGCCAGCAGCTTGGAACGCAGGCTGAACACTGAAGCTTTCTTT
TRBD2,TRBV28,NA,13,TRBJ2-3,CAIVGGAPDTQYF,TGTGCCATTGTCGGGGGGGCCCCAGATACGCAGTATTTT
NA,TRBV19,NA,15,TRBJ1-3,CASRSGGSLGNTIYF,TGTGCCAGTAGATCCGGGGGGTCGCTTGGAAACACCATATATTTT
NA,TRBV2,NA,11,TRBJ2-1,CASSEAPEQFF,TGTGCCAGCAGTGAAGCCCCTGAGCAGTTCTTC
TRBD1,TRBV5-1,NA,16,TRBJ1-5,CASSLTGGAGNQPQHF,TGCGCCAGCAGCTTGACAGGGGGCGCGGGCAATCAGCCCCAGCATTTT
NA,TRBV6-1,NA,13,TRBJ2-3,CASSEGRGDTQYF,TGTGCCAGCAGTGAAGGCCGAGGTGATACGCAGTATTTT
NA,TRBV5-1,NA,17,TRBJ1-2,CASSLAKGREANYGYTF,TGCGCCAGCAGCTTGGCCAAGGGACGGGAAGCTAACTATGGCTACACCTTC
TRBD1,TRBV7-2,NA,16,TRBJ1-6,CASSFTTGAYNSPLHF,TGTGCCAGCAGCTTCACGACAGGGGCCTATAATTCACCCCTCCACTTT
NA,TRBV9,NA,15,TRBJ1-5,CASSVGWGGTQPQHF,TGTGCCAGCAGCGTGGGTTGGGGGGGCACTCAGCCCCAGCATTTT